This T cell receptor (beta chain) was captured in a study of T cell responses to AZD1222 COVID-19 vaccine. Study overall: Doses given second, at about 4 or about 12 weeks, were pooled. Findings and caveats of the study: Repertoires in all cases were sampled only once the peak T cell response had passed.

This clone has more than one count but fewer than ten. The antigen is unknown. The length of the CDR3 is 14 residues. Germline CDR1 is SGHKS and CDR2 is YYEKEE (reference sequence). V shed 4 bases and J 2 bases; nucleotides not matched to a gene: 4. Some clones are missing from TCRdb's copy, which holds only in-frame ones; the method was immunoSEQ multiplex PCR. The sample holds approximately 160,000 clones; around 91% are singletons and the top ten take about 5.3%. The chain carries TRBV5-5 and TRBJ2-3; 7 bases align to TRBD1. The TCR originated in an adult in good health. The sequenced sample was peripheral blood, obtained on day 0 of AZD1222 vaccination. CDR3 sequence reads: CASSPGTATDTQYF. The CDR3 nucleotides read TGTGCCAGCAGCCCCGGGACAGCCACAGATACGCAGTATTTT.